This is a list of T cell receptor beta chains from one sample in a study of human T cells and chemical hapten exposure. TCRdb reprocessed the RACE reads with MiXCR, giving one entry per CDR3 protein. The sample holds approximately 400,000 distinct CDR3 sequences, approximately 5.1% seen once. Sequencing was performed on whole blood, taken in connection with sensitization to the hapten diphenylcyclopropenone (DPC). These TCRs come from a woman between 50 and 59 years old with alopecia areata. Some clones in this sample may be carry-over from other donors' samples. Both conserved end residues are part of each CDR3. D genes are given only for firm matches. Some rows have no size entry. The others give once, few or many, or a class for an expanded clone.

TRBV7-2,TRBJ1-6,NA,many,CASSIIRQISNSPLHF,TGTGCCAGCAGCATCATCCGACAGATTTCTAATTCACCCCTCCACTTT
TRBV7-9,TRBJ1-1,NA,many,CASSLVAGTTEAFF,TGTGCCAGCAGCTTAGTAGCGGGGACCACTGAAGCTTTCTTT
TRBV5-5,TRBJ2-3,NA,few,CASSLEGVPPDTQYF,TGTGCCAGCAGCTTGGAGGGGGTCCCTCCGGATACGCAGTATTTT
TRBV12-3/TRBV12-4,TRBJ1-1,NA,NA,CASSFSGGNTEAFF,TGTGCCAGCAGTTTCAGCGGTGGGAACACTGAAGCTTTCTTT
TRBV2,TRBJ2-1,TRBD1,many,CASSPSRGQSSYNEQFF,TGTGCCAGCAGCCCTTCCAGGGGACAGAGCTCCTACAATGAGCAGTTCTTC
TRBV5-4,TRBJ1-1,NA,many,CASSGGQFENTEAFF,TGTGCCAGCAGCGGCGGACAGTTCGAGAACACTGAAGCTTTCTTT
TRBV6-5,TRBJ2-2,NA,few,CASSYRRGNTGELFF,TGTGCCAGCAGTTACAGGCGGGGGAACACCGGGGAGCTGTTTTTT
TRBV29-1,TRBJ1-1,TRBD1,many,CSVEIPDRGYEAFF,TGCAGCGTTGAAATTCCGGACAGGGGCTACGAAGCTTTCTTT
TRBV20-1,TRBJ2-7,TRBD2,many,CSARTSGGYEQYF,TGCAGTGCCAGGACTAGCGGAGGCTACGAGCAGTACTTC
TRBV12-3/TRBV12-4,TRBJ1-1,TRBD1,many,CASSFLQGARDEAFF,TGTGCCAGCAGTTTCTTACAGGGGGCGAGGGACGAAGCTTTCTTT
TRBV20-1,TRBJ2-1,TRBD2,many,CSALTSGSDEQFF,TGCAGTGCCCTGACTAGCGGGAGTGATGAGCAGTTCTTC
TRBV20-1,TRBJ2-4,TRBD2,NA,CSARDIAGAKNIQYF,TGCAGTGCTAGAGATATAGCGGGGGCTAAAAACATTCAGTACTTC
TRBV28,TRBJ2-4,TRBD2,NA,CASSFRLAGGSAQAKNIQYF,TGTGCCAGCAGTTTCCGGCTAGCGGGAGGCTCTGCCCAGGCCAAAAACATTCAGTACTTC
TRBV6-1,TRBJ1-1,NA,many,CASSETVNTEAFF,TGTGCCAGCAGCGAGACAGTGAACACTGAAGCTTTCTTT
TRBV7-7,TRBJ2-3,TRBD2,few,CASSPGLASADTQYF,TGTGCCAGCAGCCCGGGACTAGCATCGGCAGATACGCAGTATTTT
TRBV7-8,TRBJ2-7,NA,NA,CASSLAPGADEQYF,TGTGCCAGCAGCTTAGCTCCCGGGGCCGACGAGCAGTACTTC
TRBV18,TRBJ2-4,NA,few,CASSPRSAAKNIQYF,TGTGCCAGCTCACCAAGGTCCGCGGCCAAAAACATTCAGTACTTC
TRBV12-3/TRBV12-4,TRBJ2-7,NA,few,CASRPAATHEQYF,TGTGCCAGCAGACCGGCAGCTACTCACGAGCAGTACTTC
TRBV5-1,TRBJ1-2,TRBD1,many,CASSLDRRGAYGYTF,TGCGCCAGCAGCTTGGATCGCAGGGGGGCCTATGGCTACACCTTC
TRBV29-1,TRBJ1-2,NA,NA,CSVGAEVRGTGYTF,TGCAGCGTTGGAGCCGAAGTTCGCGGGACTGGCTACACCTTC
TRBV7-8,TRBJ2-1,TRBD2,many,CASSPHPPSGSLGRGNEQFF,TGTGCCAGCAGCCCTCACCCGCCTAGCGGGAGCCTGGGTAGGGGAAATGAGCAGTTCTTC
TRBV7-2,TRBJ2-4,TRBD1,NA,CASSLQSGGAKNIQYF,TGTGCCAGCAGCTTACAATCAGGGGGCGCCAAAAACATTCAGTACTTC
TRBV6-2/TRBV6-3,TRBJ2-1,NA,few,CASTSKGTPLREQFF,TGTGCCAGCACATCCAAGGGGACTCCCCTCAGGGAGCAGTTCTTC
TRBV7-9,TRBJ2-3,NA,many,CASRLDSYTDTQYF,TGTGCCAGCAGGCTGGACAGTTACACAGATACGCAGTATTTT
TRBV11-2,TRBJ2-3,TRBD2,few,CASSRGASGFRDTQYF,TGTGCCAGCAGCCGAGGGGCTAGCGGGTTTAGAGATACGCAGTATTTT
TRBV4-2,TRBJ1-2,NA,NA,CASSQEYWTNYGYTF,TGTGCCAGCAGCCAAGAATATTGGACCAACTATGGCTACACCTTC
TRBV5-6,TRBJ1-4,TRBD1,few,CASSLPGQGQKLFF,TGTGCCAGCAGCTTACCGGGACAGGGACAAAAACTGTTTTTT
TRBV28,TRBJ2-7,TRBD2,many,CASRLGGRGYEQYF,TGTGCCAGCAGGTTGGGCGGGAGAGGATACGAGCAGTACTTC
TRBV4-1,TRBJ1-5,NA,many,CASSQDAEGQISHF,TGCGCCAGCAGCCAAGATGCGGAGGGCCAAATCTCGCATTTT
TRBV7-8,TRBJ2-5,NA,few,CASSATGQQETQYF,TGTGCCAGCAGCGCAACGGGACAACAAGAGACCCAGTACTTC
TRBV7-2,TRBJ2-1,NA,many,CASSSRGTYNEQFF,TGTGCCAGCAGCTCCCGCGGGACCTACAATGAGCAGTTCTTC
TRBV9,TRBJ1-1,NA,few,CASSVEDRNTEAFF,TGTGCCAGCAGCGTAGAGGACCGGAACACTGAAGCTTTCTTT
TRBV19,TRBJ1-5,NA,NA,CASSMLGGGQPQHF,TGTGCCAGTAGTATGCTGGGGGGCGGTCAGCCCCAGCATTTT